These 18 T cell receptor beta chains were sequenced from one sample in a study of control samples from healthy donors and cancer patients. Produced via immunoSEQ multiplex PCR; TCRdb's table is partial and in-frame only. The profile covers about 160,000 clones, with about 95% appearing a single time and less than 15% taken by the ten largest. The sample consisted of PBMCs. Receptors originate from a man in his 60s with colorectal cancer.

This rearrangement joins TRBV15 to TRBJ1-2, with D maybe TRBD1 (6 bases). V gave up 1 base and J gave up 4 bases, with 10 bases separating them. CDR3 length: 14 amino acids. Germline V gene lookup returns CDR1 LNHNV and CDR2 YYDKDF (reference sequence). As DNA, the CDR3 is TGTGCCACCAGCAGAGGCCGGGGGGCCTATGGCTACACCTTC. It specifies CATSRGRGAYGYTF.

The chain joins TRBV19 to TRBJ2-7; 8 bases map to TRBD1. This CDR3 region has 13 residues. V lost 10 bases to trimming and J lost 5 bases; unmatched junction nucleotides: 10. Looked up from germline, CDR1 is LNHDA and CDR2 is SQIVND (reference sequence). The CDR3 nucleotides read TGTGCCACCCTACGGACAGGGTTTGACGAGCAGTACTTC. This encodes CATLRTGFDEQYF.

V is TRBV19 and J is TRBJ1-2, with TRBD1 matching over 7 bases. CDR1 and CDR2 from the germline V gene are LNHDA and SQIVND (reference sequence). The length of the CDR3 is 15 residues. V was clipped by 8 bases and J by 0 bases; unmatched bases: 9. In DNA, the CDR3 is TGTGCCAGTCTAAGACAGGGAGGATCTAACTATGGCTACACCTTC. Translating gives CASLRQGGSNYGYTF.

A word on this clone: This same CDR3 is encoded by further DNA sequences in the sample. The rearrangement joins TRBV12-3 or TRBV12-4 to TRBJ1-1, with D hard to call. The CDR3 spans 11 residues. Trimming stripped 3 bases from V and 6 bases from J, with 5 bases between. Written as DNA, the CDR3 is TGTGCCAGCAGTTTTGGCCCTGAAGCTTTCTTT. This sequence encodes CASSFGPEAFF.

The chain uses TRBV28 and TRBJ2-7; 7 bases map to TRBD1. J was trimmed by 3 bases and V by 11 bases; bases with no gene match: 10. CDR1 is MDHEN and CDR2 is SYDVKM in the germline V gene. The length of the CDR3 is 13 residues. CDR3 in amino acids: CADRGRGYYEQYF. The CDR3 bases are TGTGCCGACCGGGGCAGGGGGTACTACGAGCAGTACTTC.

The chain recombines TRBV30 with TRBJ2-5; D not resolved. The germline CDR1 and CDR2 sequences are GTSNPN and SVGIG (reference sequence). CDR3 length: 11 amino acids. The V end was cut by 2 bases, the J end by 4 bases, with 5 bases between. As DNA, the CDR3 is TGTGCCTGGAGTTTAGGAGAGACCCAGTACTTC. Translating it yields CAWSLGETQYF.

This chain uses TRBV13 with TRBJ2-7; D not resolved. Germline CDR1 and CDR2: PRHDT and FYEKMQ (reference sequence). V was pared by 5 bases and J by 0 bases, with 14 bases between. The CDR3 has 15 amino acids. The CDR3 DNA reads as TGTGCCAGCAGCCTTTCGGCCAGGCTCTCCTACGAGCAGTACTTC. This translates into CASSLSARLSYEQYF.

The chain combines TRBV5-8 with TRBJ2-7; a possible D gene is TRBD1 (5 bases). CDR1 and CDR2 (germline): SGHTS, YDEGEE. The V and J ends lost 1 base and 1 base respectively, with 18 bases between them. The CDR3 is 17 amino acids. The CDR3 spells CASSLRSYTRGSYEQYF. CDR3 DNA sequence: TGTGCCAGCAGCTTGCGCTCATACACAAGGGGATCCTACGAGCAGTACTTC.

The CDR3 reads CASSNSEGGKGYGYTF. DNA of the CDR3: TGTGCCAGCAGCAACTCAGAGGGGGGAAAGGGCTATGGCTACACCTTC. V is TRBV5-6 and J is TRBJ1-2; weak D call: TRBD1 (6 bases). The germline V gene has CDR1 SGHDT and CDR2 YYEEEE. The CDR3 length is 16 residues. The germline V and J ends were trimmed by 4 bases and 4 bases, with 20 bases remaining between them.

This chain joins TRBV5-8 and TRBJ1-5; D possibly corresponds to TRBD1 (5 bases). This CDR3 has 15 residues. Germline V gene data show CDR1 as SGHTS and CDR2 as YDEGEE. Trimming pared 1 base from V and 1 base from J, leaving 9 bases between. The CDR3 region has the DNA TGTGCCAGCAGCTTGAGGGACGGGAGCAATCAGCCCCAGCATTTT. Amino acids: CASSLRDGSNQPQHF.

The CDR3 loop is CASSIGQGMHEQFF. Written as DNA, the CDR3 is TGTGCCAGTAGTATAGGACAGGGGATGCATGAGCAGTTCTTC. V gene TRBV19 combines with J gene TRBJ2-1; TRBD1 aligns across 8 bases. This CDR3 is built from 14 residues. V lost 1 base, J lost 8 bases, and 4 bases stayed unmatched. Looked up from germline, CDR1 is LNHDA and CDR2 is SQIVND (reference sequence).

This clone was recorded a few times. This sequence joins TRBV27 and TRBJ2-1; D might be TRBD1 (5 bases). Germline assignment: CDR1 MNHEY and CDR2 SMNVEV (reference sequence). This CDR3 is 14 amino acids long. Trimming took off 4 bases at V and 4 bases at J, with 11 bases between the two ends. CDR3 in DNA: TGTGCCAGCAGTTCAGGGAATTCTTACAATGAGCAGTTCTTC. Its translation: CASSSGNSYNEQFF.

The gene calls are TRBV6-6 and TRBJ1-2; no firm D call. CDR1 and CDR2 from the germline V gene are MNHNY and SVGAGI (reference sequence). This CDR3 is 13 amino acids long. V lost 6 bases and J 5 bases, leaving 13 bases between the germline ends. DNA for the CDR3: TGTGCCAGCAGCTGGGGTACCGGGTATGGCTACACCTTC. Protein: CASSWGTGYGYTF.

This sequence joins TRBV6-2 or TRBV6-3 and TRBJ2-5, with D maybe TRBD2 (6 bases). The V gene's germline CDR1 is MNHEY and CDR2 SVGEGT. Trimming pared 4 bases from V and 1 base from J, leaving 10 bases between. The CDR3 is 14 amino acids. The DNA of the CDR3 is TGTGCCAGCAGTTTATTAGCGGTCCAAGAGACCCAGTACTTC. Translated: CASSLLAVQETQYF.

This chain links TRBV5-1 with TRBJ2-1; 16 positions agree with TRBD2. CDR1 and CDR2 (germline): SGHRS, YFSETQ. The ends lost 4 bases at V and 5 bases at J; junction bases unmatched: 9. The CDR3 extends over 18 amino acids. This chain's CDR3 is CASSPGLAGGPVDNEQFF. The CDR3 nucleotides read TGCGCCAGCAGCCCGGGACTAGCGGGGGGGCCGGTAGACAATGAGCAGTTCTTC.

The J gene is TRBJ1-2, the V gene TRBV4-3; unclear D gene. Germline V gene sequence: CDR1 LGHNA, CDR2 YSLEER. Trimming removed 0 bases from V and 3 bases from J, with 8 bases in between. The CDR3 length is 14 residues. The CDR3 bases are TGCGCCAGCAGCCAAGATAGGTTTGACTATGGCTACACCTTC. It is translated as CASSQDRFDYGYTF.

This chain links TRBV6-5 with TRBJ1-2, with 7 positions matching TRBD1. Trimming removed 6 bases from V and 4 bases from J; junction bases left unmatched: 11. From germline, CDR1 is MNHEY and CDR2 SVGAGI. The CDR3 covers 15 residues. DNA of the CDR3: TGTGCCAGCAGACTAGAAGAGGGGGCGAGCTATGGCTACACCTTC. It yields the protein CASRLEEGASYGYTF.

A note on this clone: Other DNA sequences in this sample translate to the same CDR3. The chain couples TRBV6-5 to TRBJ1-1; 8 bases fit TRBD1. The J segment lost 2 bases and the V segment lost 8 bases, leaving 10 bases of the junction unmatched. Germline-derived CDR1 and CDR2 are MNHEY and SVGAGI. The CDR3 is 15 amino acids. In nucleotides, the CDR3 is TGTGCCAGCTCTGGACAGGGAGCTAGAAACACTGAAGCTTTCTTT. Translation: CASSGQGARNTEAFF.